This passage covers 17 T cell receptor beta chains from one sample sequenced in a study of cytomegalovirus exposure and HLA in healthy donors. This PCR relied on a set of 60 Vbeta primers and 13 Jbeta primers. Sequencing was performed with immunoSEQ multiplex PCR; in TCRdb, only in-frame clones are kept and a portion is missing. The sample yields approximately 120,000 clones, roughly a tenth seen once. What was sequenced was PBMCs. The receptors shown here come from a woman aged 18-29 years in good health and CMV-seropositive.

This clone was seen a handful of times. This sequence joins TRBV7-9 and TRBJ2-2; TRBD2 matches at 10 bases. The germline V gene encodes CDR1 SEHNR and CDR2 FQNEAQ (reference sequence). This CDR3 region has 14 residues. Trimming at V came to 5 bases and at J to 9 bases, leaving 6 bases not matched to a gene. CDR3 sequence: CASSGASGSRELFF. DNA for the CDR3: TGTGCCAGCAGCGGAGCTAGCGGGAGTAGGGAGCTGTTTTTT.

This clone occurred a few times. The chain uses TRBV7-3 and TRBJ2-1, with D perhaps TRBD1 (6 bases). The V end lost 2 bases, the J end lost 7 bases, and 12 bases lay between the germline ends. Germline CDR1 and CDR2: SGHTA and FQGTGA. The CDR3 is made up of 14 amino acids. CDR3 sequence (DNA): TGTGCCAGCAGCTTAGGGCAGGGACAAAATGAGCAGTTCTTC. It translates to CASSLGQGQNEQFF.

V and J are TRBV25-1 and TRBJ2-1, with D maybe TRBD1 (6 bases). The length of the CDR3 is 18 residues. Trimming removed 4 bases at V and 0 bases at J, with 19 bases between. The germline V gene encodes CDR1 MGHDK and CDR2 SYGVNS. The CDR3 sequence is CASSGLIRGAHSYNEQFF. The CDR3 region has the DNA TGTGCCAGCAGTGGATTGATCAGGGGCGCTCACTCCTACAATGAGCAGTTCTTC.

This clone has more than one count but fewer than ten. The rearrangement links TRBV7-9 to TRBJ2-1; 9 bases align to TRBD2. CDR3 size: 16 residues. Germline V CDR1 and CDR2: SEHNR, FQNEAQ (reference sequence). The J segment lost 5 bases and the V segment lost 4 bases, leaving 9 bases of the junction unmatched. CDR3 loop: CASSSLGAGGHNEQFF. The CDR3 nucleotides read TGTGCCAGCAGCTCCCTAGGAGCGGGAGGCCACAATGAGCAGTTCTTC.

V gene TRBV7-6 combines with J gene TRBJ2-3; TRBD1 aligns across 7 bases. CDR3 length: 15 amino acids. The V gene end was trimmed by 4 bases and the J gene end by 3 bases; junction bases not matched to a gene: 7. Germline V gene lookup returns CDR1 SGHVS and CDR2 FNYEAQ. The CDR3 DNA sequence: TGTGCCAGCAGCTCCCGGGACAGTACGACAGATACGCAGTATTTT. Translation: CASSSRDSTTDTQYF.

CDR3 DNA: TGTGCCAGCAGTTTCCCAGGGACAAACCCTAATCAGCCCCAGCATTTT. Amino acid sequence: CASSFPGTNPNQPQHF. This rearrangement joins TRBV28 to TRBJ1-5, with D possibly TRBD1 on 6 matching bases. Germline-derived CDR1 and CDR2 are MDHEN and SYDVKM. Trimming stripped 3 bases from V and 4 bases from J, with 16 bases between. CDR3 length equals 16 residues.

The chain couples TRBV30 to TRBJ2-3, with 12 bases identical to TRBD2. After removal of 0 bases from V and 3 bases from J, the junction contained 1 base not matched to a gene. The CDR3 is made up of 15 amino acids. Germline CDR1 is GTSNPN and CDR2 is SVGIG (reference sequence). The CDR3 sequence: CAWSVLAGGTDTQYF. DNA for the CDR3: TGTGCCTGGAGTGTACTAGCGGGAGGTACAGATACGCAGTATTTT.

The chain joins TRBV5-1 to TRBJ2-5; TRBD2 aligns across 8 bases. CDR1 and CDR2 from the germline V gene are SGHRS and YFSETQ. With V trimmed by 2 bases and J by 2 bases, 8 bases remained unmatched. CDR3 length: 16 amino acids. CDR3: CASSFGRTSSQETQYF. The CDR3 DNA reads TGCGCCAGCAGCTTCGGGCGGACTAGCAGTCAAGAGACCCAGTACTTC.

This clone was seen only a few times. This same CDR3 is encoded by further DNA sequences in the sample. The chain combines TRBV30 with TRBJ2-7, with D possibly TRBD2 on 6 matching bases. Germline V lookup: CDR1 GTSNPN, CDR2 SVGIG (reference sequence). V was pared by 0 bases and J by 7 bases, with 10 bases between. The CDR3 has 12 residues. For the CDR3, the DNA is TGTGCCTGGAGTGTACTGGGGAGGGAGCAGTACTTC. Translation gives CAWSVLGREQYF.

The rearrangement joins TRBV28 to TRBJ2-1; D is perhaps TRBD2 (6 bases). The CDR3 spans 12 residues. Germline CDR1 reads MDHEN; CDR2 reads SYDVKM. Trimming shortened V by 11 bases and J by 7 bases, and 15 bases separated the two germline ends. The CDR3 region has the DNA TGTGCCTTAACGGGGAGGAAGAATGAGCAGTTCTTC. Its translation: CALTGRKNEQFF. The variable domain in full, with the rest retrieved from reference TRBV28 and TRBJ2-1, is DVKVTQSSRYLVKRTGEKVFLECVQDMDHENMFWYRQDPGLGLRLIYFSYDVKMKEKGDIPEGYSVSREKKERFSLILESASTNQTSMYLCALTGRKNEQFFGPGTRLTVL.

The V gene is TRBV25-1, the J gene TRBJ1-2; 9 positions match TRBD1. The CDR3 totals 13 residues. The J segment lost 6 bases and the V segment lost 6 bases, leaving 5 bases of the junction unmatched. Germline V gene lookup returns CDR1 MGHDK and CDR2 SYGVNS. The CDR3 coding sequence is TGTGCCAGCAGCCGGGACAGGGACCATGGCTACACCTTC. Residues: CASSRDRDHGYTF.

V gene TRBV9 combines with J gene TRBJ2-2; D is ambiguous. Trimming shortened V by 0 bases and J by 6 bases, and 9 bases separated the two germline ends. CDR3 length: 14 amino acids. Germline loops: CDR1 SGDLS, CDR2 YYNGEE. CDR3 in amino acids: CASSVEGVSGELFF. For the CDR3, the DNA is TGTGCCAGCAGCGTAGAAGGAGTTTCCGGGGAGCTGTTTTTT.

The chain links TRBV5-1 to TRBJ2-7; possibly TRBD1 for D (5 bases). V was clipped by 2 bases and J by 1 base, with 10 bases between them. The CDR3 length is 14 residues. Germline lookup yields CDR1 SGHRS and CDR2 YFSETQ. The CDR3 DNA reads TGCGCCAGCAGCTTTCAGGGTCTGTCCTACGAGCAGTACTTC. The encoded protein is CASSFQGLSYEQYF.

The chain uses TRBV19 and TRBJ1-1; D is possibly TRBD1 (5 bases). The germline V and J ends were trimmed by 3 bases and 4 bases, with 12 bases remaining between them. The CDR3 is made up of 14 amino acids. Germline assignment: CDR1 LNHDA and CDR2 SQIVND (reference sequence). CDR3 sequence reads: CASSIKGMATEAFF. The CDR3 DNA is TGTGCCAGTAGTATCAAGGGGATGGCCACTGAAGCTTTCTTT.

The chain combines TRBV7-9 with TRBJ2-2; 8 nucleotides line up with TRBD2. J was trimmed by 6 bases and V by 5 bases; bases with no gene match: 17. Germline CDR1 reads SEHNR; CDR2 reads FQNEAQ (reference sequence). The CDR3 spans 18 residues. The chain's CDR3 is CASSPTRSGGRGSGELFF. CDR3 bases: TGTGCCAGCAGCCCGACGAGAAGCGGGGGCCGGGGGTCCGGGGAGCTGTTTTTT.

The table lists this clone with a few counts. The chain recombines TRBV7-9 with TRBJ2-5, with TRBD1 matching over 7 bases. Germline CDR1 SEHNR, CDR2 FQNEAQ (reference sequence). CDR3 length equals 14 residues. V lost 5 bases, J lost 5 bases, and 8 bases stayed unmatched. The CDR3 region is CASSPRDSRETQYF. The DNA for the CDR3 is TGTGCCAGCAGCCCTCGGGACAGCAGGGAGACCCAGTACTTC.

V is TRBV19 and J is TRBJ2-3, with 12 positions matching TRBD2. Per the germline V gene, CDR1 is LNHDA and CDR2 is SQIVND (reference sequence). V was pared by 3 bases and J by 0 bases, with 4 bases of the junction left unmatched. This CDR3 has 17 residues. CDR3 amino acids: CASSIKGTSGSTDTQYF. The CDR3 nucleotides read TGTGCCAGTAGTATCAAAGGGACTAGCGGGAGCACAGATACGCAGTATTTT. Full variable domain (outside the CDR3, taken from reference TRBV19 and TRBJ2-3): DGGITQSPKYLFRKEGQNVTLSCEQNLNHDAMYWYRQDPGQGLRLIYYSQIVNDFQKGDIAEGYSVSREKKESFPLTVTSAQKNPTAFYLCASSIKGTSGSTDTQYFGPGTRLTVL.